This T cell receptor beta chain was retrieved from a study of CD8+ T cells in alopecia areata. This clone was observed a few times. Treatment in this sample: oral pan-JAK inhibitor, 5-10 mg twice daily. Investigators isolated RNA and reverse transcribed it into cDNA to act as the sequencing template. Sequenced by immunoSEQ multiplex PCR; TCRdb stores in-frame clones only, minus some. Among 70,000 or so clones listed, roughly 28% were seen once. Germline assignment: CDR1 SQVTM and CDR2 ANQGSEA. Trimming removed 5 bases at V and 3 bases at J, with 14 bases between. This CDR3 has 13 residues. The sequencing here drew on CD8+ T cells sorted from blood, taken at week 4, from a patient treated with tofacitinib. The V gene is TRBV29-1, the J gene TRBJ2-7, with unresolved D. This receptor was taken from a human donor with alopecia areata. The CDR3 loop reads CSVLNGRSYEQYF. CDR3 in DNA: TGCAGCGTTTTGAACGGGCGGAGCTACGAGCAGTACTTC.